This paragraph reports one TCR beta chain. This entry belongs to a study of blood T cell repertoires in COVID-19. The V end was cut by 4 bases, the J end by 7 bases, with 17 bases between. There are 14 residues in the CDR3. The germline V gene encodes CDR1 SGHDN and CDR2 FVKESK. The protocol was immunoSEQ multiplex PCR, while the TCRdb copy is restricted to in-frame clones and leaves out a portion. Of 84,000 or so clones in the sample, more than 80% were seen once. Input material: peripheral blood. The source is a woman aged 80 or older with acute or convalescent COVID-19. The chain links TRBV14 to TRBJ2-7, with D tentatively TRBD1 (5 bases). DNA of the CDR3: TGTGCCAGCAGCCCGTTTCAGGGTATTGGGGAGCAGTACTTC. Its protein product is CASSPFQGIGEQYF. Filled out from reference TRBV14 and TRBJ2-7, the complete variable domain reads EAGVTQFPSHSVIEKGQTVTLRCDPISGHDNLYWYRRVMGKEIKFLLHFVKESKQDESGMPNNRFLAERTGGTYSTLKVQPAELEDSGVYFCASSPFQGIGEQYFGPGTRLTVT.